This TCR beta chain was documented in a study of cytomegalovirus exposure and HLA in healthy donors. A multiplex PCR was run with 60 Vbeta primers and 13 Jbeta primers. As handled by the study authors: Per a later analysis, the number of unique TCR beta chains was some 75 million, of which roughly 9.9 million were shared. Repertoires were generated with immunoSEQ multiplex PCR, while TCRdb's copy carries only in-frame clones and drops some. V and J calls and clone size follow that table, whereas D and trimming were derived from the DNA. Counted here are about 210,000 clones, roughly 82% occurring once; the ten biggest clones make up 5.5% to 7.5%. Regarding this clone: Its antigen is undetermined.

The germline V and J ends were trimmed by 0 bases and 0 bases, with 14 bases remaining between them. The CDR3 sequence is 17 residues long. CDR1 and CDR2 from the germline V gene are SEHNR and FQNEAQ (reference sequence). All the people who gave samples were healthy bone marrow donors. Study outcomes and limitations: Some highly shared sequence variants likely arose as a pipeline artifact. An analysis was carried out later, and it reportedly showed fewer N-insertions in an Asian-associated ancestry cluster than the approximately 670-donor mean.

This clonotype originated in a man aged 35-49 years in good health and CMV-seropositive. The chain has TRBV7-9 and TRBJ1-1; no firm D call. Source material: PBMCs. This chain's CDR3 is CASSLAGGRPMNTEAFF. CDR3 in DNA: TGTGCCAGCAGCTTAGCGGGAGGGCGGCCCATGAACACTGAAGCTTTCTTT.